A single sample gave rise to the 32 T cell receptor beta chains below, sequenced in a study of cytomegalovirus exposure and HLA in healthy donors. The PCR made use of 60 Vbeta and 13 Jbeta primers. The protocol was immunoSEQ multiplex PCR, while the TCRdb copy is restricted to in-frame clones and leaves out a portion. Seen here are about 120,000 clones, around three quarters observed once, and the top ten hold 3.7%. The specimen sequenced was PBMCs. These receptors came from a human donor in good health.

J is TRBJ2-5 and V is TRBV7-3, with TRBD1 matching 8 bases. From germline, CDR1 is SGHTA and CDR2 FQGTGA. The CDR3 is 15 residues long. The V and J ends lost 5 bases and 4 bases, in that order; junction bases with no gene match: 9. The DNA for the CDR3 is TGTGCCAGCAGCCAGGACAGGGTGGATCGAGAGACCCAGTACTTC. It encodes CASSQDRVDRETQYF.

This clone was counted only a few times. V usage is TRBV19 and J usage is TRBJ1-2; perhaps TRBD1 as D (5 bases). The V gene's germline CDR1 is LNHDA and CDR2 SQIVND (reference sequence). This CDR3 contains 15 residues. With 7 bases removed from V and 0 bases from J, the gap between germline ends came to 15 bases. For the CDR3, the DNA is TGTGCCAGTAAGACAGAAGACCCTCCTAACTATGGCTACACCTTC. Amino acids: CASKTEDPPNYGYTF.

J is TRBJ1-1 and V is TRBV28; TRBD1 might be the D (5 bases). V was pared by 1 base and J by 0 bases, with 18 bases between. Germline-derived CDR1 and CDR2 are MDHEN and SYDVKM. The CDR3 loop spans 18 amino acids. The CDR3 here is CASSLFREEATMNTEAFF. CDR3 in DNA: TGTGCCAGCAGTTTATTCAGGGAAGAGGCGACAATGAACACTGAAGCTTTCTTT.

This clone occurred a few times. The chain combines TRBV5-1 with TRBJ2-1; the D gene is possibly TRBD2 (6 bases). The CDR3 is 14 residues long. Trimming took off 2 bases at V and 7 bases at J, with 13 bases between the two ends. Germline V gene sequence: CDR1 SGHRS, CDR2 YFSETQ. CDR3 residues: CASSFGGARNEQFF. As DNA, the CDR3 is TGCGCCAGCAGCTTCGGGGGAGCTCGTAATGAGCAGTTCTTC.

V and J are TRBV27 and TRBJ1-2, with 7 bases aligning to TRBD1. With V trimmed by 8 bases and J by 13 bases, 16 bases remained unmatched. The CDR3 is made up of 13 amino acids. Per the germline V gene, CDR1 is MNHEY and CDR2 is SMNVEV (reference sequence). The CDR3 bases are TGTGCCAGCGGTGATCAGGGGGGCCAGCCCGTCACCTTC. This translates into CASGDQGGQPVTF.

The rearrangement links TRBV6-5 to TRBJ2-7; 8 bases align to TRBD1. Germline CDR1 is MNHEY and CDR2 is SVGAGI. The CDR3 contains 15 residues. The ends lost 6 bases at V and 3 bases at J; junction bases unmatched: 10. The chain's CDR3 is CASRTGTGKNYEQYF. The DNA for the CDR3 is TGTGCCAGCAGGACCGGGACAGGCAAGAACTACGAGCAGTACTTC.

The genes are TRBV30 and TRBJ2-7; 9 positions agree with TRBD2. V was pared by 3 bases and J by 5 bases, with 14 bases of the junction left unmatched. The CDR3 extends over 16 amino acids. CDR1 is GTSNPN and CDR2 is SVGIG in the germline V gene (reference sequence). The CDR3 sequence is CAWRRTRLAANDEQYF. CDR3 bases: TGTGCCTGGAGGAGAACCCGACTAGCGGCCAACGACGAGCAGTACTTC.

J is TRBJ1-1 and V is TRBV2; TRBD1 agrees at 9 bases. The CDR3 is 14 amino acids. V lost 8 bases, J lost 0 bases, and 4 bases stayed unmatched. The germline V gene encodes CDR1 SNHLY and CDR2 FYNNEI. CDR3 sequence reads: CASDGQGMNTEAFF. The CDR3 DNA follows: TGTGCCAGCGATGGACAGGGGATGAACACTGAAGCTTTCTTT.

The V and J genes are TRBV28 and TRBJ1-2; TRBD1 matches at 9 bases. CDR3 length: 17 amino acids. CDR1 MDHEN and CDR2 SYDVKM come from the germline V gene. With V trimmed by 6 bases and J by 5 bases, 16 bases remained unmatched. The DNA for the CDR3 is TGTGCCAGCAGAACCCCGGGACAGGGTAGATTGGGGTATGGCTACACCTTC. Protein sequence: CASRTPGQGRLGYGYTF.

This chain joins TRBV18 and TRBJ1-5; D call uncertain. Germline CDR1 and CDR2: KGHSH and LQKENI. This CDR3 comprises 13 residues. V gave up 3 bases and J gave up 7 bases, with 10 bases separating them. The CDR3 nucleotides read TGTGCCAGCTCACCGGGGAGTGAACAGCCCCAGCATTTT. It is translated as CASSPGSEQPQHF.

The count of this clone is one. This chain uses TRBV27 with TRBJ2-3; no clear D. Trimming removed 7 bases at V and 6 bases at J, with 8 bases between. The germline gives CDR1 MNHEY, CDR2 SMNVEV (reference sequence). There are 11 residues in the CDR3. CDR3 nucleotides: TGTGCCAGCACCCGCGCGGATACGCAGTATTTT. This codes for CASTRADTQYF.

The CDR3 coding sequence is TGTGCCAGCAGCTGGGACAGGGGAGAGGATGGCTACACCTTC. As protein: CASSWDRGEDGYTF. The J gene is TRBJ1-2, the V gene TRBV9; 10 nucleotides agree with TRBD1. V was pared by 4 bases and J by 6 bases, with 6 bases of the junction left unmatched. CDR3 size: 14 residues. In germline, CDR1 is SGDLS, CDR2 YYNGEE.

This clone was seen only a few times. The chain uses TRBV6-5 and TRBJ1-2; TRBD1 is a possible D gene (5 bases). This CDR3 spans 15 amino acids. Germline CDR1 is MNHEY and CDR2 is SVGAGI. Trimming removed 6 bases at V and 0 bases at J, with 14 bases between. The CDR3 bases are TGTGCCAGCAGCACCGAACAGGCGACTAACTATGGCTACACCTTC. Its protein product is CASSTEQATNYGYTF.

Turning to this clone: An end of the junction differs from the germline gene, which may be a read error. The chain has TRBV28 and TRBJ2-7; 12 bases map to TRBD2. Germline V CDR1 and CDR2: MDHEN, SYDVKM. The CDR3 totals 16 residues. CDR3 sequence reads: CVSSLSSGRAGYEQYF. The CDR3 DNA reads as TGTGTCAGCAGTTTATCTAGCGGGAGGGCCGGGTACGAGCAGTACTTC.

This chain uses TRBV27 with TRBJ2-7; TRBD2 matches 7 bases. Germline CDR1 is MNHEY and CDR2 is SMNVEV (reference sequence). Trimming at V came to 2 bases and at J to 2 bases, leaving 6 bases not matched to a gene. The CDR3 is 15 residues long. For the CDR3, the DNA is TGTGCCAGCAGTTTAAAGCTAGCGGCCACCTACGAGCAGTACTTC. Translating it yields CASSLKLAATYEQYF.

CDR3 sequence reads: CASIFPPLVVTQYF. The CDR3 nucleotides read TGTGCCAGCATCTTCCCCCCTTTAGTAGTGACCCAGTACTTC. This sequence joins TRBV21-1 and TRBJ2-5; the table calls TRBD2, which could not be checked here. TRBV21-1 is given as a pseudogene. The CDR3 covers 14 residues.

V is TRBV28 and J is TRBJ2-7; tentatively, D is TRBD2 (5 bases). Germline lookup yields CDR1 MDHEN and CDR2 SYDVKM. Trimming pared 8 bases from V and 4 bases from J, leaving 18 bases between. There are 14 residues in the CDR3. The CDR3 nucleotides are TGTGCCAGCGGCCCCACGAGCAAGCGGTACGAGCAGTACTTC. Translation: CASGPTSKRYEQYF.

This clone occurred a few times. The chain recombines TRBV2 with TRBJ1-2; D perhaps matches TRBD1 (6 bases). Per the germline V gene, CDR1 is SNHLY and CDR2 is FYNNEI. The CDR3 sequence is 13 residues long. V dropped 10 bases and J dropped 3 bases, with 15 bases sitting between them. CDR3 residues: CANARGRYYGYTF. The DNA of the CDR3 is TGTGCCAACGCCAGGGGCCGCTACTATGGCTACACCTTC. Full variable domain (outside the CDR3, taken from reference TRBV2 and TRBJ1-2): EPEVTQTPSHQVTQMGQEVILRCVPISNHLYFYWYRQILGQKVEFLVSFYNNEISEKSEIFDDQFSVERPDGSNFTLKIRSTKLEDSAMYFCANARGRYYGYTFGSGTRLTVV.

V usage is TRBV30 and J usage is TRBJ1-2; the D gene is possibly TRBD1 (5 bases). The CDR3 loop spans 11 amino acids. V was cut by 5 bases and J by 5 bases, with 9 bases left in between. Germline lookup yields CDR1 GTSNPN and CDR2 SVGIG (reference sequence). The CDR3 spells CAWGGGYGYTF. The DNA for the CDR3 is TGTGCCTGGGGGGGAGGGTATGGCTACACCTTC.

In regard to this clone: Relative to the germline gene, one junction end is altered; a read error may explain this. The chain uses TRBV7-9 and TRBJ2-7; 7 positions match TRBD1. The V gene's germline CDR1 is SEHNR and CDR2 FQNEAQ (reference sequence). This CDR3 is 11 amino acids long. Here the CDR3 DNA reads TGTGCCAGCAGTCCCGGGACAGAGCTGTACTTC. Protein product: CASSPGTELYF.

The CDR3 nucleotides read TGTGCCAGCAGTTTGGGACTAAGCACAGATACGCAGTATTTT. Its protein is CASSLGLSTDTQYF. V and J are TRBV27 and TRBJ2-3, with 7 bases aligning to TRBD2. V lost 3 bases and J lost 0; bases outside the gene matches: 0. The CDR3 is made up of 14 amino acids. The germline gives CDR1 MNHEY, CDR2 SMNVEV (reference sequence).

The chain links TRBV9 to TRBJ2-1; D is uncertain. CDR3 length equals 15 residues. The germline CDR1 and CDR2 sequences are SGDLS and YYNGEE. V was trimmed by 4 bases and J by 8 bases, leaving 19 bases between them. CDR3 residues: CASSPYPSIGYEQFF. The CDR3 DNA follows: TGTGCCAGCAGCCCATACCCTTCGATCGGGTATGAGCAGTTCTTC.

The rearrangement links TRBV28 to TRBJ1-4; 7 positions match TRBD1. Germline V lookup: CDR1 MDHEN, CDR2 SYDVKM. Losses at the gene ends were 6 bases for V and 7 bases for J; bases not matched to a gene: 5. The CDR3 sequence is 13 residues long. CDR3 in DNA: TGTGCCAGCAGCCTAAGGACAGGTGAAAAACTGTTTTTT. Its protein product is CASSLRTGEKLFF.

This chain connects TRBV28 to TRBJ1-2, with TRBD1 identical over 8 bases. V lost 9 bases to trimming and J lost 3 bases; unmatched junction nucleotides: 9. The CDR3 sequence is 14 residues long. Germline CDR1 is MDHEN and CDR2 is SYDVKM. In DNA, the CDR3 is TGTGCCAGTCAACCAGGGGGCAGACACTATGGCTACACCTTC. Residues: CASQPGGRHYGYTF.

This clone was seen more than once but under ten times. The chain is built from TRBV2 and TRBJ2-5; 7 bases align to TRBD1. The CDR3 is 13 amino acids. Unmatched junction bases numbered 5, after V lost 6 bases and J lost 4 bases. Germline loops: CDR1 SNHLY, CDR2 FYNNEI. The CDR3 spells CASSRDRVETQYF. In DNA form, the CDR3 reads TGTGCCAGCAGCCGAGACAGGGTAGAGACCCAGTACTTC.

The chain couples TRBV29-1 to TRBJ1-1; 7 nucleotides agree with TRBD1. Germline CDR1 SQVTM, CDR2 ANQGSEA. CDR3 length equals 13 residues. J lost 1 base, V lost 5 bases, and 4 bases had no gene match. Written as DNA, the CDR3 is TGCAGCGTTAGCTGGACAGGGAACACTGAAGCTTTCTTT. Amino acid sequence: CSVSWTGNTEAFF.

The chain couples TRBV4-1 to TRBJ2-7; maybe TRBD2 (6 bases). V was trimmed by 0 bases and J by 1 base, leaving 13 bases between them. CDR1 is MGHRA, CDR2 YSYEKL, per germline. The CDR3 has 16 residues. The CDR3 region has the DNA TGCGCCAGCAGCCAAGAGTTGGCGGGAAAGTCCTACGAGCAGTACTTC. Encoded protein: CASSQELAGKSYEQYF.

CDR3 sequence: CATTAGALRRTTEAFF. CDR3 coding DNA: TGTGCCACCACTGCGGGGGCGCTGAGACGGACCACTGAAGCTTTCTTT. This chain uses TRBV15 with TRBJ1-1; a weak D match, TRBD1 (6 bases). The V gene lost 7 bases and the J gene lost 4 bases, with 22 bases spanning the gap. The CDR3 has 16 residues. CDR1 and CDR2 from the germline V gene are LNHNV and YYDKDF (reference sequence).

J is TRBJ1-5 and V is TRBV6-6; D uncertain. The CDR3 is 15 amino acids. V was shortened by 2 bases and J by 6 bases, with 14 bases between the two germline ends. Looked up from germline, CDR1 is MNHNY and CDR2 is SVGAGI (reference sequence). Here the CDR3 reads CASSYTSGSTQPQHF. CDR3 DNA sequence: TGTGCCAGCAGTTACACCTCGGGGTCAACTCAGCCCCAGCATTTT.

This clone was seen a handful of times. The chain joins TRBV6-5 to TRBJ2-7; D might be TRBD2 (5 bases). From germline, CDR1 is MNHEY and CDR2 SVGAGI. The V end lost 0 bases, the J end lost 0 bases, and 9 bases lay between the germline ends. The CDR3 sequence is 15 residues long. The CDR3, as DNA: TGTGCCAGCAGTTACTCTAGCGTTAGCTCCTACGAGCAGTACTTC. This sequence encodes CASSYSSVSSYEQYF.

This clone was seen more than once but under ten times. The CDR3 nucleotides read TGCGCCAGCAGCTTGGGACAGGGCCATGGTTACGAGCAGTACTTC. This translates into CASSLGQGHGYEQYF. This sequence joins TRBV5-1 and TRBJ2-7; TRBD1 aligns across 7 bases. This CDR3 region has 15 residues. Per germline, CDR1 SGHRS and CDR2 YFSETQ. The V segment lost 0 bases and the J segment 4 bases; nucleotides outside the gene matches: 7.

J is TRBJ1-6 and V is TRBV11-2, with D maybe TRBD1 (5 bases). V was cut by 4 bases and J by 7 bases, with 11 bases left in between. The CDR3 sequence is 14 residues long. The germline V gene encodes CDR1 SGHAT and CDR2 FQNNGV. CDR3 sequence reads: CASSSRTSNSPLHF. The CDR3 region has the DNA TGTGCCAGCAGCTCGCGGACAAGCAATTCACCCCTCCACTTT.